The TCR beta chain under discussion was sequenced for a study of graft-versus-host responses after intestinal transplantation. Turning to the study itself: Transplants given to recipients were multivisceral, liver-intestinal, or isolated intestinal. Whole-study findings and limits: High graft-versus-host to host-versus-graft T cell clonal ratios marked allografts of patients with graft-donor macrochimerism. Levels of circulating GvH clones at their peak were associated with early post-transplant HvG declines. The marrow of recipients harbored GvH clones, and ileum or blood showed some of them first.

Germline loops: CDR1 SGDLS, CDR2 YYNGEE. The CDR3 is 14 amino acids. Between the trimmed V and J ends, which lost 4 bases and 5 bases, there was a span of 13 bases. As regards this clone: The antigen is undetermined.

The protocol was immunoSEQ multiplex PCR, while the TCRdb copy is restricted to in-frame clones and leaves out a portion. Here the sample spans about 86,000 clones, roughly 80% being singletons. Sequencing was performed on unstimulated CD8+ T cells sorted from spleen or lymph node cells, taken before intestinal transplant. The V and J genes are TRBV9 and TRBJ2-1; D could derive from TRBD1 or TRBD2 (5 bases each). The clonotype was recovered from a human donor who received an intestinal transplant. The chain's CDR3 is CASSPSGGDNEQFF. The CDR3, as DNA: TGTGCCAGCAGCCCTAGTGGGGGTGACAATGAGCAGTTCTTC.